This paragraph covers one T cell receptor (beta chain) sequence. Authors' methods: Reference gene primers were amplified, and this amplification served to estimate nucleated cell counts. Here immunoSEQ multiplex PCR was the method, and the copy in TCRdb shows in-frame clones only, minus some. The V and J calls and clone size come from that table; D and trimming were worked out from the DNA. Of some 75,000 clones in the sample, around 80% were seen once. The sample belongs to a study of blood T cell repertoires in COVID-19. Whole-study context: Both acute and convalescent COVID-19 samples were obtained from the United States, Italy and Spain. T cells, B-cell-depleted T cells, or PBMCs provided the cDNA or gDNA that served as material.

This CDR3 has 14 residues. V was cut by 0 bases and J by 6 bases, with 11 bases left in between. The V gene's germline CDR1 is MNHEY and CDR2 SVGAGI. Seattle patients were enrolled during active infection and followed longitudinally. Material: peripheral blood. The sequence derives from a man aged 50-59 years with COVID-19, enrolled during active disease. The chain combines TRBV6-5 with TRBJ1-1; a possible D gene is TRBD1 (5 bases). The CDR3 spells CASSYSLKGSEAFF. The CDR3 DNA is TGTGCCAGCAGTTACTCCCTTAAGGGGTCTGAAGCTTTCTTT.